The rows below give T cell receptor beta chains drawn from one sample of a study of graft-versus-host responses after intestinal transplantation. The protocol was immunoSEQ multiplex PCR, while the TCRdb copy is restricted to in-frame clones and leaves out a portion. The sample includes roughly 130,000 clones, approximately 91% of them seen just once. For these TCRs, the target antigens are not known. Specimen: unstimulated CD4+ T cells sorted from spleen or lymph node cells, collected before intestinal transplant. These receptors were taken from a human donor who received an intestinal transplant. The CDR3 runs from the conserved cysteine through the conserved F or W. The D gene is left open where the match is weak. Clone size appears in some rows only: once, few, many, or a class for an expanded clone.

j_call d_call cdr3_length v_call clone_size cdr3_aa cdr3_nt
TRBJ1-5 NA 14 TRBV5-6 NA CASSFGQDNQPQHF TGTGCCAGCAGCTTTGGGCAGGATAATCAGCCCCAGCATTTT
TRBJ2-6 NA 16 TRBV6-6 NA CASRWGAPAGANVLTF TGTGCCAGCCGGTGGGGGGCGCCCGCTGGGGCCAACGTCCTGACTTTC
TRBJ2-7 TRBD2 16 TRBV19 NA CASSPERTSGSYEQYF TGTGCCAGTAGTCCTGAAAGGACTAGCGGGTCCTACGAGCAGTACTTC
TRBJ2-1 NA 15 TRBV4-2 NA CASSLGIPSYNEQFF TGTGCCAGCAGCCTAGGAATTCCTTCCTACAATGAGCAGTTCTTC
TRBJ1-2 NA 15 TRBV30 NA CAWSVWDSGNYGYTF TGTGCCTGGAGTGTATGGGATAGCGGTAACTATGGCTACACCTTC
TRBJ1-6 NA 14 TRBV5-4 NA CASSLSGFYSPLHF TGTGCCAGCAGCTTGTCCGGGTTTTATTCACCCCTCCACTTT
TRBJ2-3 TRBD2 15 TRBV19 NA CASSMASGRTDTQYF TGTGCCAGTAGTATGGCCAGCGGGAGGACAGATACGCAGTATTTT
TRBJ2-7 NA 14 TRBV9 NA CASSLGDGAYEQYF TGTGCCAGCAGCTTAGGGGACGGAGCCTACGAGCAGTACTTC
TRBJ1-5 NA 15 TRBV7-3 once CASRSDANCNQPQHF TGTGCCAGCAGGTCAGATGCCAATTGCAATCAGCCCCAGCATTTT
TRBJ2-2 TRBD2 16 TRBV5-1 NA CASSGLAGGPTGELFF TGCGCCAGCAGCGGTTTGGCGGGAGGGCCGACCGGGGAGCTGTTTTTT
TRBJ2-1 TRBD2 16 TRBV7-6 NA CASSAPGTSGRNEQFF TGTGCCAGCAGCGCCCCCGGGACTAGCGGGAGGAATGAGCAGTTCTTC
TRBJ1-2 NA 14 TRBV2 NA CASSEGATNYGYTF TGTGCCAGCAGTGAAGGGGCCACTAACTATGGCTACACCTTC
TRBJ1-2 TRBD1 15 TRBV7-6 NA CASSLEDRAGDGYTF TGTGCCAGCAGCTTAGAGGACAGGGCGGGGGATGGCTACACCTTC
TRBJ2-7 NA 18 TRBV18 NA CASHRGTLKVFLDYEQYF TGTGCCAGTCACCGGGGAACCTTGAAGGTTTTTTTGGACTACGAGCAGTACTTC
TRBJ2-3 TRBD2 16 TRBV4-3 NA CASSPTSGGGTDTQYF TGCGCCAGCAGCCCTACTAGCGGGGGGGGCACAGATACGCAGTATTTT
TRBJ2-7 TRBD2 13 TRBV5-1 NA CASRLAGGYEQYF TGCGCCAGCAGACTAGCGGGAGGGTACGAGCAGTACTTC
TRBJ2-7 NA 14 TRBV6-1 NA CASPPGTEEGEQYF TGTGCCAGCCCCCCGGGGACCGAAGAGGGAGAGCAGTACTTC
TRBJ2-4 TRBD2 15 TRBV2 NA CASSEAGGRMNIQYF TGTGCCAGCAGTGAAGCCGGCGGGAGGATGAACATTCAGTACTTC
TRBJ2-6 NA 13 TRBV6-5 NA CAVRSPGANVLTF TGTGCCGTACGGTCCCCGGGGGCCAACGTCCTGACTTTC
TRBJ1-1 TRBD1 15 TRBV6-5 NA CASRRKTGINTEAFF TGTGCCAGCAGAAGAAAGACAGGGATAAACACTGAAGCTTTCTTT
TRBJ2-2 TRBD2 19 TRBV4-3 NA CASSQELAGGNMDTGELFF TGCGCCAGCAGCCAAGAACTAGCGGGAGGTAACATGGACACCGGGGAGCTGTTTTTT
TRBJ2-5 TRBD2 15 TRBV19 NA CASSRTSGIQETQYF TGTGCCAGTAGTAGAACTAGCGGGATTCAAGAGACCCAGTACTTC
TRBJ1-2 TRBD1 15 TRBV28 NA CASSLSTGANYGYTF TGTGCCAGCAGTTTATCGACAGGGGCTAACTATGGCTACACCTTC
TRBJ1-1 NA 17 TRBV7-2 once CASSAPGLGWLSTEAFF TGTGCCAGCAGCGCCCCGGGGTTGGGCTGGTTGAGCACTGAAGCTTTCTTT
TRBJ2-2 TRBD1 14 TRBV7-3 NA CASSLNRGSGELFF TGTGCCAGCAGTTTGAACAGGGGCTCCGGGGAGCTGTTTTTT
TRBJ2-3 NA 14 TRBV7-2 NA CASSLTGGKDTQYF TGTGCCAGCAGCTTAACCGGGGGCAAAGATACGCAGTATTTT
TRBJ1-1 NA 14 TRBV27 NA CASSSTGRNTEAFF TGTGCCAGCAGTTCCACAGGGAGGAACACTGAAGCTTTCTTT
TRBJ1-1 NA 15 TRBV7-3 NA CASSTGTTMNTEAFF TGTGCCAGCAGCACCGGGACAACTATGAACACTGAAGCTTTCTTT
TRBJ2-1 TRBD2 14 TRBV27 once CASSLRREPNEQFF TGTGCCAGCAGTTTAAGGCGGGAGCCGAATGAGCAGTTCTTC
TRBJ1-4 TRBD1 17 TRBV28 NA CASSTPGQGTTNEKLFF TGTGCCAGCAGCACTCCGGGACAGGGTACAACTAATGAAAAACTGTTTTTT
TRBJ2-3 NA 16 TRBV5-1 NA CASSLEGLTITDTQYF TGCGCCAGCAGCTTGGAAGGACTAACTATCACAGATACGCAGTATTTT
TRBJ2-6 TRBD2 17 TRBV2 NA CASRPTSGRGGANVLTF TGTGCCAGCAGACCGACTAGCGGGAGGGGTGGGGCCAACGTCCTGACTTTC
TRBJ1-3 NA 15 TRBV6-1 NA CASSSSTPRGNTIYF TGTGCCAGCAGTTCGTCTACCCCACGAGGAAACACCATATATTTT
TRBJ1-3 NA 16 TRBV5-6 NA CASSHRQVRGGNTIYF TGTGCCAGCAGCCACCGACAGGTCCGAGGAGGAAACACCATATATTTT
TRBJ2-3 NA 16 TRBV5-1 NA CASSLVGGKSTDTQYF TGCGCCAGCAGCTTGGTTGGGGGTAAGAGCACAGATACGCAGTATTTT
TRBJ1-1 TRBD1 12 TRBV30 NA CAWDREDTEAFF TGTGCCTGGGACAGGGAGGACACTGAAGCTTTCTTT
TRBJ2-1 NA 15 TRBV4-3 NA CASSQEPAGYNEQFF TGCGCCAGCAGCCAAGAACCCGCGGGGTACAATGAGCAGTTCTTC